This TCR beta chain was retrieved from a study of T-cell memory formation after mild COVID-19 (dated by TCRdb to about 2021). For the study in its entirety: TCR sequence clusters from the two donors were largely donor specific. In a couple of donors, T-cell clones that expanded and contracted after mild COVID-19 were tracked by sequencing TCRalpha and TCRbeta repertoires over time. Two young, previously healthy adult volunteers, one female and one male, were included in the cohort.

These reads were obtained on an Illumina NovaSeq 6000. TCRalpha and TCRbeta cDNA libraries were constructed by 5'RACE with constant-segment primers, with sample barcodes and unique molecular identifiers being introduced. RNA was extracted from every sample with Trizol reagent. Library amplification was performed in two PCR steps, and a second sample barcode and Illumina TruSeq adapters were introduced in the second step. Sequencing of libraries was performed on an Illumina NovaSeq with 2 x 150 bp paired-end reads. Concerning the study's data processing: The reads were demultiplexed and collapsed into UMI-guided consensus sequences using migec v1.2.7. Using mixcr v2.1.11, UMI consensuses were aligned to TRA and TRB V and J templates and then assembled into clonotypes. A clonotype was counted as expanded or contracted only when both edgeR and NoisET called the clonotype significant, with the noise models trained on biological replicates. For edgeR calls, the thresholds were a false discovery rate-adjusted p below 0.01 and a log2 fold-change of 1. As an exploratory analysis of dynamics, PCA with hierarchical clustering was applied to max-normalized trajectories of the 1000 most abundant clonotypes. Separately sequenced CD4+ and CD8+ repertoires were used to assign a CD4 or CD8 phenotype to each responding clone. In TCRdb, the public reads were trimmed at Q25 with fastp and aligned with MiXCR, with productive beta chains retained. CDR3 protein sequences are deduplicated, and each keeps its most common genes and DNA. TCRdb, rather than the study authors, made the V and J calls. This sample gives 120,000 to 150,000 distinct CDR3 sequences in total; under 25% of them show up just once. Together, the top ten hold around 2.5% of the sample.

After removal of 6 bases from V and 4 bases from J, the junction retains 8 bases not matched to a gene. The germline V gene sets CDR1 to KGHSH and CDR2 to LQKENI. The CDR3 numbers 16 residues from cysteine through phenylalanine. Of all the DNA, just the CDR3 is kept, 48 bases in frame from base 1. The research as a whole found: From day 15 to 85, contracting clones showed balanced CD4/CD8 phenotypes, whereas a second wave of clones that expanded from day 15 to 37 leaned towards CD4+. SARS-CoV-2 specificity of the second-wave clones peaking on day 37 was not confirmed. Some responding clones were found in pre-infection memory, which suggests that pre-existing cross-reactive memory T cells took part in the SARS-CoV-2 response. Only a couple of mild cases were covered by the study, and larger cohorts that include severe cases with pre-infection samples were considered necessary. Contracting CD4+ clones were located mainly in the CM and EM memory subsets, whereas CD8+ clones were found to be enriched in EMRA.

Ficoll-Paque density gradient centrifugation was the method used to isolate PBMCs. For this clonotype: Its antigen is not yet known. Nothing much larger sits one base from this clone, and base qualities are not available.

Material: PBMCs or a T cell subset sorted from them (not recorded which). The receptor comes from an adult woman who had mild COVID-19 (a few samples of this study predate the infection). The sample titles of this study are shuffled in the database, so cell type and time point are left out; the donor was told from shared clones. The rearranged chain carries TRBV18 and TRBJ1-4; 10 bases in between match TRBD1. The nucleotide sequence reads as follows: TGTGCCAGCTCGTGGGGGACAGGGGCCGATAATGAAAAACTGTTTTTT. Translation gives CASSWGTGADNEKLFF.